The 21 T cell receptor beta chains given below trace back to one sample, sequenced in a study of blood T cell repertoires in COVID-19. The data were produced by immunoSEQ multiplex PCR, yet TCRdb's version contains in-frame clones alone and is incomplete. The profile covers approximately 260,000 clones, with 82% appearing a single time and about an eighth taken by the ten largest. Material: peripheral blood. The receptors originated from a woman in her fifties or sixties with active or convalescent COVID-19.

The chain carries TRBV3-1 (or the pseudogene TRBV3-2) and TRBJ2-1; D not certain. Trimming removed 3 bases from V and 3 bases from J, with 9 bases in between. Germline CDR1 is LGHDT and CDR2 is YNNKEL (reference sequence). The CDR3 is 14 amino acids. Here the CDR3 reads CASSHSYYYNEQFF. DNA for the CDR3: TGTGCCAGCAGCCATAGTTACTACTACAATGAGCAGTTCTTC.

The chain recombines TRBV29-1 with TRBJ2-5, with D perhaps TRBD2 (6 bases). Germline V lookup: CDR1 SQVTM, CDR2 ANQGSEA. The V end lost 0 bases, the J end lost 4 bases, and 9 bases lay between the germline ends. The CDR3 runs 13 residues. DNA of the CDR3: TGCAGCGTTGAAGATCAGGAGGGAGAGACCCAGTACTTC. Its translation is CSVEDQEGETQYF.

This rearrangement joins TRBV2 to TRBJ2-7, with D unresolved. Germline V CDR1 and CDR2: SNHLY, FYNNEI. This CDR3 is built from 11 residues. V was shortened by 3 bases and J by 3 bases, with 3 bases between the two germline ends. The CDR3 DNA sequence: TGTGCCAGCAGTGACAGCTACGAGCAGTACTTC. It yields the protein CASSDSYEQYF.

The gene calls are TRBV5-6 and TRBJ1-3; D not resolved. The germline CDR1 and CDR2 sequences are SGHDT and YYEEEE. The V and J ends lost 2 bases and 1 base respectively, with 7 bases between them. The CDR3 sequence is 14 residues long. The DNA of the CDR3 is TGTGCCAGCAGCTTCCTAGGTTCTGGAAACACCATATATTTT. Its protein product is CASSFLGSGNTIYF.

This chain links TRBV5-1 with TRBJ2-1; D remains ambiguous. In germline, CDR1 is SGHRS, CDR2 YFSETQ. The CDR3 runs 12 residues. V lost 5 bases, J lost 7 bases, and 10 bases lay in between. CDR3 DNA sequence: TGCGCCAGCAGTTGGGCCCGGAATGAGCAGTTCTTC. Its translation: CASSWARNEQFF.

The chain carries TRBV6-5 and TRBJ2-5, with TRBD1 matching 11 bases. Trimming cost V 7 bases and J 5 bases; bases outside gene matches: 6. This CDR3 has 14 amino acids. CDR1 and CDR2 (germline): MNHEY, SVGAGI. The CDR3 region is CASKWTGGGETQYF. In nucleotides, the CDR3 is TGTGCCAGCAAATGGACAGGGGGCGGGGAGACCCAGTACTTC.

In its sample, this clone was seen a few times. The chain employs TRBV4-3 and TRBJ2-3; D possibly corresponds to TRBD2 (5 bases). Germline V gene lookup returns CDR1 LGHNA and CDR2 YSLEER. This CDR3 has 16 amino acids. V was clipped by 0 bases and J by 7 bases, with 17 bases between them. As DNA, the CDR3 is TGCGCCAGCAGCCAAGATTTCCGGGCCGACGGGAATACGCAGTATTTT. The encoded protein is CASSQDFRADGNTQYF.

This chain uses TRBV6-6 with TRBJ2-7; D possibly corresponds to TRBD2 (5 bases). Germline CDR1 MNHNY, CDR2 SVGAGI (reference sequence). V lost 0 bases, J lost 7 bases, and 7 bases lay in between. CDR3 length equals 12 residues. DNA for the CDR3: TGTGCCAGCAGTTACTCCCAGCGGGAGCAGTACTTC. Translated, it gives CASSYSQREQYF.

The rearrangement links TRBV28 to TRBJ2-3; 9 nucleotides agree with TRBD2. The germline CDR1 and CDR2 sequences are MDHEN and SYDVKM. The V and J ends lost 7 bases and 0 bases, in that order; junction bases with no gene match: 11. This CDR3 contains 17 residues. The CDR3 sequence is CASNYRRGGESTDTQYF. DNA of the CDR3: TGTGCCAGCAACTACCGACGCGGGGGGGAAAGCACAGATACGCAGTATTTT.

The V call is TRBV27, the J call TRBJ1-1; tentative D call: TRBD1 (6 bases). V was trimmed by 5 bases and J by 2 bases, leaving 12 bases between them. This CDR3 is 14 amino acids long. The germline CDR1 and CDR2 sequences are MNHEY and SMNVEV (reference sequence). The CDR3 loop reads CASSTRGANTEAFF. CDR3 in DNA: TGTGCCAGCAGTACTCGGGGGGCTAACACTGAAGCTTTCTTT.

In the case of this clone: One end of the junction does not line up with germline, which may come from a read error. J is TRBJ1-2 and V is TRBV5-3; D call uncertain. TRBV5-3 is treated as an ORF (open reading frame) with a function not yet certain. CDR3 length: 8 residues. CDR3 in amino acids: CARSRVSF. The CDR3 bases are TGTGCCAGAAGCCGGGTCTCCTTC.

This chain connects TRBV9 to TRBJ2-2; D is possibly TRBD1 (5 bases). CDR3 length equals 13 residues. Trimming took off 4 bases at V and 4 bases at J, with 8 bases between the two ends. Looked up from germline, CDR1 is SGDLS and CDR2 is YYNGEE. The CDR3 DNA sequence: TGTGCCAGCAGCAAACAGGCCACCGGGGAGCTGTTTTTT. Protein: CASSKQATGELFF. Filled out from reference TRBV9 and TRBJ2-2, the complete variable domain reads DSGVTQTPKHLITATGQRVTLRCSPRSGDLSVYWYQQSLDQGLQFLIQYYNGEERAKGNILERFSAQQFPDLHSELNLSSLELGDSALYFCASSKQATGELFFGEGSRLTVL.

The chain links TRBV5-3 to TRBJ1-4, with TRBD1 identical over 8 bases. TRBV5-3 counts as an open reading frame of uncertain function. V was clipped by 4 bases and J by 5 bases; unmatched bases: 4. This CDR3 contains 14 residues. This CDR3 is CARSLRQGNEKLFF. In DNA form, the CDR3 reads TGTGCCAGAAGCCTGAGACAGGGGAATGAAAAACTGTTTTTT.

The CDR3 bases are TGTGCCAGCAGCTTAGGCCCTAGGGCAGGGATCGGCTACGAGCAGTACTTC. It is translated as CASSLGPRAGIGYEQYF. V gene TRBV7-2 combines with J gene TRBJ2-7, with a tentative D call TRBD1 (5 bases). Trimming removed 1 base from V and 3 bases from J, with 19 bases in between. Germline-derived CDR1 and CDR2 are SGHTA and FQGNSA. The CDR3 consists of 17 residues. Drawing the rest from reference TRBV7-2 and TRBJ2-7, the complete variable domain is GAGVSQSPSNKVTEKGKDVELRCDPISGHTALYWYRQSLGQGLEFLIYFQGNSAPDKSGLPSDRFSAERTGGSVSTLTIQRTQQEDSAVYLCASSLGPRAGIGYEQYFGPGTRLTVT.

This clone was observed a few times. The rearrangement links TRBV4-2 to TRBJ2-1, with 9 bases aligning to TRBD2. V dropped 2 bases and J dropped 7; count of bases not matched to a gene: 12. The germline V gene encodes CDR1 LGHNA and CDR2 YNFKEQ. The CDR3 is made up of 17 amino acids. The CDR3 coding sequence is TGTGCCAGCAGCCAACCCCAAGGAGCGGGGGGAGGGAATGAGCAGTTCTTC. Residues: CASSQPQGAGGGNEQFF.

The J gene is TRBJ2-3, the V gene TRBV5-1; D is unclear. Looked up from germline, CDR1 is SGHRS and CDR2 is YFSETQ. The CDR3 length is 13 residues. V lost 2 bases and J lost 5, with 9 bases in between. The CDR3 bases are TGCGCCAGCAGCTTCGGCCCGGGAGATACGCAGTATTTT. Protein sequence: CASSFGPGDTQYF.

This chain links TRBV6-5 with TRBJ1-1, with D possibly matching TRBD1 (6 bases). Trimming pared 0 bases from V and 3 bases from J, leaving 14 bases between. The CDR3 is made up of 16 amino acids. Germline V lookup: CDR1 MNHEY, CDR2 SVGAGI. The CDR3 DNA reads TGTGCCAGCAGTTACTCGATGGGGTCAGGGGACACTGAAGCTTTCTTT. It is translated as CASSYSMGSGDTEAFF.

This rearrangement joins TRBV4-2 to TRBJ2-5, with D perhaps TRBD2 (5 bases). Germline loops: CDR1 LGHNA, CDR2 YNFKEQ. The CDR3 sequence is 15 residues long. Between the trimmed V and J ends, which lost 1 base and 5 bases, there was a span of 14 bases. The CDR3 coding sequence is TGTGCCAGCAGCCAAGCCTTCGGTACTAGGGAGACCCAGTACTTC. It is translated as CASSQAFGTRETQYF.

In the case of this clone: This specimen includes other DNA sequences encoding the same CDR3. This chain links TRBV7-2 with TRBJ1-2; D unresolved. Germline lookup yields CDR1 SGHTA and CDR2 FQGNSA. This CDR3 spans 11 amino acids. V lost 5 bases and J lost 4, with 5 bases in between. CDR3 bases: TGTGCCAGCAGCCCCAGCTATGGCTACACCTTC. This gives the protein CASSPSYGYTF. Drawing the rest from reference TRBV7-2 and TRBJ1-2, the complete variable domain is GAGVSQSPSNKVTEKGKDVELRCDPISGHTALYWYRQSLGQGLEFLIYFQGNSAPDKSGLPSDRFSAERTGGSVSTLTIQRTQQEDSAVYLCASSPSYGYTFGSGTRLTVV.

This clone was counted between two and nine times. In DNA form, the CDR3 reads TGTGCCAGCAGCCCGGGGGACCGTAACTATGGCTACACCTTC. Translated, it gives CASSPGDRNYGYTF. The J gene is TRBJ1-2, the V gene TRBV7-3; possibly TRBD1 for D (5 bases). CDR3 length: 14 amino acids. The V and J ends lost 5 bases and 1 base respectively, with 11 bases between them. Germline V lookup: CDR1 SGHTA, CDR2 FQGTGA.

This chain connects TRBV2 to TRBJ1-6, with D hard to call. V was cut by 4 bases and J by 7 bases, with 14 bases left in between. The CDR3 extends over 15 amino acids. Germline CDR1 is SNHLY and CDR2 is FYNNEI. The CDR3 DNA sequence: TGTGCCAGCAGTGGACCCGGGTCTCCCAATTCACCCCTCCACTTT. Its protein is CASSGPGSPNSPLHF.